This T cell receptor (beta chain) was found in a study of OX40 agonist ivuxolimab in advanced cancers. Whole-study context: An anti-OX40 (CD134) antibody with agonistic activity, ivuxolimab, was administered to patients. Subjects had a mean age of around 60 years, with a range of about 23 to 79; around 80% were male. Notes on the study in general: Relative to CD4+ cells, CD8+ T cells on average had more expanded clones. Patients with a partial response at 0.1-3.0 mg/kg had among the lowest clonal expansion.

This table comes from immunoSEQ multiplex PCR, and its TCRdb copy is limited to in-frame clones, with some not included. Altogether about 44,000 clones are present, around 90% being singletons, with the ten largest covering about 45%. CDR1 and CDR2 from the germline V gene are SNHLY and FYNNEI. The CDR3 spans 13 residues. Trimming took off 7 bases at V and 3 bases at J, with 9 bases between the two ends. Notes on this clone: As yet, its antigen is unknown.

V usage is TRBV2 and J usage is TRBJ1-4; D is unresolved. The sample in question was CD4+ or CD8+ T cells sorted from blood, obtained in a trial of the OX40 agonist ivuxolimab. This TCR was recovered from an adult with an advanced solid tumor such as melanoma, head and neck, liver or kidney cancer. The CDR3 DNA sequence: TGTGCCAGCATCCCCCCAGCTAATGAAAAACTGTTTTTT. This codes for CASIPPANEKLFF.